Listed below are T cell receptor beta chains from one sample, sequenced in a study of blood T cell repertoires in COVID-19. The protocol was immunoSEQ multiplex PCR, while the TCRdb copy is restricted to in-frame clones and leaves out a portion. Among tens of thousands of clones, approximately 80% were seen once, and the ten largest hold 5.9%. The sequenced sample was peripheral blood. The receptors stem from a human donor in a cohort sampled during active or convalescent COVID-19. CDR3s include the opening cysteine and the closing phenylalanine or tryptophan. A D gene is named only where the DNA matches it firmly. Not all rows give a size; the values are once, few, many and, for expanded clones, a class.

abundance	v_gene	d_gene	j_gene	CDR3aa	CDR3nt
medium-sized	TRBV7-8	TRBD2	TRBJ2-7	CASSFLTSGTYEQYF	TGTGCCAGCAGCTTCCTGACTAGCGGGACCTACGAGCAGTACTTC
-	TRBV4-1	TRBD1	TRBJ1-2	CASSQGQGLGYGYTF	TGCGCCAGCAGCCAAGGACAGGGACTGGGCTATGGCTACACCTTC
-	TRBV6-5	-	TRBJ1-1	CASRVQGDTEAFF	TGTGCCAGCAGAGTACAGGGAGACACTGAAGCTTTCTTT
-	TRBV4-1	-	TRBJ1-2	CASSQGGLANYGYTF	TGCGCCAGCAGCCAAGGGGGCTTAGCTAACTATGGCTACACCTTC
-	TRBV2	TRBD2	TRBJ2-2	CASEYGGARDTGELFF	TGTGCCAGCGAATACGGGGGGGCCCGGGACACCGGGGAGCTGTTTTTT
-	TRBV11-2	-	TRBJ2-1	CASSLDWTDSYNEQFF	TGTGCCAGCAGCTTAGACTGGACAGATTCCTACAATGAGCAGTTCTTC
-	TRBV2	TRBD1	TRBJ2-2	CASSGTGAAGELFF	TGTGCCAGCAGTGGGACAGGGGCTGCCGGGGAGCTGTTTTTT
-	TRBV27	-	TRBJ2-7	CASRRGYEQYF	TGTGCCAGTAGGCGGGGTTACGAGCAGTACTTC
few	TRBV4-1	-	TRBJ1-4	CASSFPGLRNEKLFF	TGCGCCAGCAGCTTCCCGGGACTTCGGAATGAAAAACTGTTTTTT
-	TRBV11-3	TRBD2	TRBJ2-3	CASSLLSGGADTQYF	TGTGCCAGCAGCTTACTCTCCGGGGGGGCAGATACGCAGTATTTT
few	TRBV6-5	-	TRBJ2-2	CASSGRGVRTGELFF	TGTGCCAGCAGCGGTAGGGGTGTTCGAACCGGGGAGCTGTTTTTT
once	TRBV4-1	TRBD1	TRBJ2-7	CASSQDPTPLGKDRGWLEQYF	TGCGCCAGCAGCCAAGATCCCACTCCCCTAGGAAAAGACAGGGGATGGCTCGAGCAGTACTTC
few	TRBV9	-	TRBJ2-3	CASSVRGFSTDTQYF	TGTGCCAGCAGCGTTCGCGGGTTTAGCACAGATACGCAGTATTTT
-	TRBV19	-	TRBJ1-5	CASSPRAVYQPQHF	TGTGCCAGTAGTCCCAGGGCAGTTTATCAGCCCCAGCATTTT
-	TRBV27	-	TRBJ2-3	CASSLTRASTDTQYF	TGTGCCAGCAGTCTAACTAGAGCCAGCACAGATACGCAGTATTTT
-	TRBV5-4	TRBD1	TRBJ2-7	CASSMTGGAYEQYF	TGTGCCAGCAGCATGACAGGGGGCGCATACGAGCAGTACTTC
many	TRBV5-8	TRBD1	TRBJ1-5	CASRPLDRGHQPQHF	TGTGCCAGCAGACCACTGGACAGGGGACATCAGCCCCAGCATTTT
-	TRBV20-1	TRBD1	TRBJ1-2	CSATGGYGYTF	TGCAGTGCTACAGGGGGGTATGGCTACACCTTC